The 18 T cell receptor beta chains given below trace back to one sample, sequenced in a study of cytomegalovirus exposure and HLA in healthy donors. With 60 Vbeta and 13 Jbeta primers, the PCR was carried out. The assay was immunoSEQ multiplex PCR, and TCRdb's table has in-frame clones only and misses some. The profile covers 80,000 to 130,000 clones, with over 60% appearing a single time and approximately 3.7% taken by the ten largest. Sequencing input: PBMCs. These receptors all come from a female donor in good health and CMV-seropositive.

The gene calls are TRBV6-5 and TRBJ1-1; D not resolved. CDR3 length: 14 amino acids. From germline, CDR1 is MNHEY and CDR2 SVGAGI. V was cut by 1 base and J by 2 bases, with 8 bases left in between. CDR3 region: CASSYLALNTEAFF. The CDR3 region has the DNA TGTGCCAGCAGTTACTTAGCGTTAAACACTGAAGCTTTCTTT.

The chain recombines TRBV10-2 with TRBJ1-1; D is possibly TRBD1 (6 bases). Per germline, CDR1 WSHSY and CDR2 SAAADI. The CDR3 runs to 14 residues. V was shortened by 0 bases and J by 5 bases, with 10 bases between the two germline ends. The chain's CDR3 is CASSESTRGTEAFF. CDR3 nucleotide sequence: TGCGCCAGCAGTGAGTCGACCAGGGGAACTGAAGCTTTCTTT.

This chain joins TRBV19 and TRBJ1-5; D is ambiguous. The CDR3 is 15 residues long. V lost 7 bases, J lost 5 bases, and 18 bases lay in between. Per germline, CDR1 LNHDA and CDR2 SQIVND (reference sequence). In DNA form, the CDR3 reads TGTGCCAGTAATTACTTAACGGTCCCCCATCAGCCCCAGCATTTT. This translates into CASNYLTVPHQPQHF.

V is TRBV19 and J is TRBJ1-5; D uncertain. The CDR3 is made up of 14 amino acids. Trimming took off 5 bases at V and 6 bases at J, with 14 bases between the two ends. CDR1 and CDR2 from the germline V gene are LNHDA and SQIVND (reference sequence). The CDR3 is CASSPSGGSQPQHF. In DNA, the CDR3 is TGTGCCAGTAGTCCGTCCGGAGGGTCTCAGCCCCAGCATTTT.

This sequence joins TRBV12-5 and TRBJ2-7, with a tentative D call TRBD1 (6 bases). V lost 5 bases and J 5 bases, leaving 13 bases between the germline ends. The CDR3 consists of 13 residues. CDR1 and CDR2 (germline): LGHNT, FRNRAP. CDR3 bases: TGTGCTAGTGGTGCTCAGGGGAGCAACGAGCAGTACTTC. It translates to CASGAQGSNEQYF. The whole variable domain, filled in from reference TRBV12-5 and TRBJ2-7, reads DARVTQTPRHKVTEMGQEVTMRCQPILGHNTVFWYRQTMMQGLELLAYFRNRAPLDDSGMPKDRFSAEMPDATLATLKIQPSEPRDSAVYFCASGAQGSNEQYFGPGTRLTVT.

This chain uses TRBV5-1 with TRBJ2-2; TRBD2 is a possible D gene (7 bases). Germline V gene data show CDR1 as SGHRS and CDR2 as YFSETQ. Trimming took off 3 bases at V and 2 bases at J, with 17 bases between the two ends. The CDR3 spans 17 residues. The CDR3 region is CASSSLGRGANTGELFF. The CDR3 nucleotides are TGCGCCAGCAGCTCCCTGGGACGGGGGGCTAACACCGGGGAGCTGTTTTTT. The whole variable domain, remainder taken from reference TRBV5-1 and TRBJ2-2, is KAGVTQTPRYLIKTRGQQVTLSCSPISGHRSVSWYQQTPGQGLQFLFEYFSETQRNKGNFPGRFSGRQFSNSRSEMNVSTLELGDSALYLCASSSLGRGANTGELFFGEGSRLTVL.

The chain has TRBV6-1 and TRBJ1-5; 10 positions match TRBD1. V gave up 4 bases and J gave up 11 bases; unmatched junction bases: 5. CDR3 length: 13 amino acids. Per the germline V gene, CDR1 is MNHNS and CDR2 is SASEGT. The CDR3 spells CASSGQGAGAQHF. Written as DNA, the CDR3 is TGTGCCAGCAGTGGACAGGGGGCGGGGGCCCAGCATTTT.

This clone was seen once. The V call is TRBV30, the J call TRBJ2-2; D unclear. With 4 bases removed from V and 4 bases from J, the gap between germline ends came to 7 bases. Germline V gene sequence: CDR1 GTSNPN, CDR2 SVGIG (reference sequence). The CDR3 runs 12 residues. CDR3 sequence reads: CAWTGSTGELFF. The CDR3 region has the DNA TGTGCCTGGACAGGTTCCACCGGGGAGCTGTTTTTT.

The rearrangement joins TRBV6-6 to TRBJ1-5; the D is unclear. CDR3 length: 14 residues. V lost 3 bases and J 7 bases, leaving 13 bases between the germline ends. In germline, CDR1 is MNHNY, CDR2 SVGAGI (reference sequence). CDR3 amino acids: CASSYEARGQPQHF. CDR3 in DNA: TGTGCCAGCAGTTATGAGGCGAGAGGGCAGCCCCAGCATTTT.

J is TRBJ2-6 and V is TRBV19, with TRBD1 as a possible D gene (5 bases). The CDR3 sequence is 15 residues long. Trimming pared 8 bases from V and 0 bases from J, leaving 11 bases between. Germline V gene lookup returns CDR1 LNHDA and CDR2 SQIVND (reference sequence). DNA for the CDR3: TGTGCCAGTCCAGGGTGCTACTCTGGGGCCAACGTCCTGACTTTC. Encoded protein: CASPGCYSGANVLTF.

This chain links TRBV7-8 with TRBJ1-2; TRBD1 might be the D (6 bases). The length of the CDR3 is 13 residues. Looked up from germline, CDR1 is SGHVS and CDR2 is FQNEAQ. The germline V and J ends were trimmed by 5 bases and 8 bases, with 15 bases remaining between them. The CDR3 coding sequence is TGTGCCAGCAGCGCACGTAACAGGGAAGGCTACACCTTC. Its protein product is CASSARNREGYTF. The entire variable domain, with the rest obtained from reference TRBV7-8 and TRBJ1-2, is as follows: GAGVSQSPRYKVAKRGQDVALRCDPISGHVSLFWYQQALGQGPEFLTYFQNEAQLDKSGLPSDRFFAERPEGSVSTLKIQRTQQEDSAVYLCASSARNREGYTFGSGTRLTVV.

V and J are TRBV5-1 and TRBJ1-4, with D possibly being TRBD1 (6 bases). CDR1 is SGHRS and CDR2 is YFSETQ in the germline V gene. The CDR3 spans 15 residues. With 0 bases removed from V and 8 bases from J, the gap between germline ends came to 14 bases. The CDR3 DNA is TGCGCCAGCAGCTTGGGGGGGACAAGCACGGAAAAACTGTTTTTT. It is translated as CASSLGGTSTEKLFF.

This chain uses TRBV7-2 with TRBJ1-1; D remains ambiguous. CDR3 size: 15 residues. The germline gives CDR1 SGHTA, CDR2 FQGNSA. V lost 1 base, J lost 1 base, and 10 bases lay in between. CDR3 sequence reads: CASSLVPVRNTEAFF. The CDR3, as DNA: TGTGCCAGCAGCTTAGTTCCAGTAAGGAACACTGAAGCTTTCTTT.

Only one count was recorded for this clone. The CDR3 loop reads CARSLEGGAFF. The CDR3 coding sequence is TGTGCCAGAAGCTTGGAGGGAGGAGCTTTCTTT. The V and J genes are TRBV5-3 and TRBJ1-1; D unclear. TRBV5-3 is annotated as an ORF whose role is uncertain. Trimming stripped 0 bases from V and 10 bases from J, with 7 bases between. The CDR3 consists of 11 residues.

As for this clone: Germline is not matched at one junction end, which may reflect a read error. V is TRBV19 and J is TRBJ2-2; possible D gene TRBD2, 5 bases. The CDR3 spans 14 residues. CDR1 is LNHDA, CDR2 SQIVND, per germline (reference sequence). The CDR3 DNA follows: TGTGCCAGTAGTATAACCGGGAACGCCGGGGAGCTGTTTTTT. It encodes CASSITGNAGELFF.

The chain couples TRBV6-1 to TRBJ1-3; D not resolved. The CDR3 covers 14 residues. CDR1 and CDR2 from the germline V gene are MNHNS and SASEGT. Trimming pared 5 bases from V and 3 bases from J, leaving 11 bases between. The CDR3 loop reads CASSLDMYGNTIYF. As DNA, the CDR3 is TGTGCCAGCAGTTTAGATATGTATGGAAACACCATATATTTT.

This clone was seen a handful of times. J is TRBJ1-1 and V is TRBV5-1, with D unresolved. The CDR3 runs to 13 residues. Germline V gene lookup returns CDR1 SGHRS and CDR2 YFSETQ. V dropped 1 base and J dropped 1 base, with 5 bases sitting between them. CDR3 DNA sequence: TGCGCCAGCAGCTTGCTCAGGAACACTGAAGCTTTCTTT. It is translated as CASSLLRNTEAFF.

This clone has a handful of counts. The genes are TRBV19 and TRBJ2-4, with 7 bases that match TRBD2. The germline V gene has CDR1 LNHDA and CDR2 SQIVND (reference sequence). This CDR3 spans 14 amino acids. Unmatched junction bases numbered 6, after V lost 3 bases and J lost 7 bases. This CDR3 is CASSIGGRANIQYF. As DNA, the CDR3 is TGTGCCAGTAGTATCGGAGGGAGGGCGAACATTCAGTACTTC.